One and the same sample provided the 22 T cell receptor beta chains below, sequenced in a study of T-cell reconstitution after alpha-beta-depleted transplantation in children. The TCRbeta library was prepared with unique molecular identifiers. MiXCR was run by TCRdb on the PCR reads, yielding one entry per CDR3 protein. The sample has about 980,000 distinct CDR3 sequences, around 30% seen once. Sequencing used PBMCs, mostly from graft donor cells, obtained 360 days after TCRalphabeta/CD19-depleted stem cell transplant. Every receptor here comes from a boy under three years old who had a stem cell transplant for SCID, so the T cells may come from the graft donor.

The chain combines TRBV20-1 with TRBJ2-3; D possibly uses TRBD1 or TRBD2 (6 bases each). With 6 bases removed from V and 1 base from J, the gap between germline ends came to 17 bases. This CDR3 is built from 15 residues. Per the germline V gene, CDR1 is DFQATT and CDR2 is SNEGSKA (reference sequence). The CDR3 sequence: CSAPGAAQGTDTQYF. The CDR3 nucleotides are TGCAGTGCACCGGGGGCCGCCCAGGGCACAGATACGCAGTATTTT.

This clonotype was recorded a few times. The chain couples TRBV12-3 or TRBV12-4 to TRBJ2-5; TRBD1 matches at 7 bases. The trim removed 6 bases at V and 2 bases at J, leaving 12 bases unmatched. The length of the CDR3 is 16 residues. The CDR3 reads CASSSTRTGPQETQYF. DNA for the CDR3: TGTGCCAGCAGCTCCACGAGGACAGGCCCTCAAGAGACCCAGTACTTC.

The chain is built from TRBV29-1 and TRBJ1-5; possibly TRBD1 for D (6 bases). This CDR3 region has 12 residues. The V and J ends lost 7 bases and 4 bases respectively, with 11 bases between them. Germline values: CDR1 SQVTM, CDR2 ANQGSEA. The CDR3 nucleotides read TGCAGCGCCCGGGACAAGAATCAGCCCCAGCATTTT. Amino acids: CSARDKNQPQHF.

This clonotype was counted a few times. This chain links TRBV5-5 with TRBJ2-2; 7 positions agree with TRBD2. V dropped 4 bases and J dropped 7; count of bases not matched to a gene: 4. Germline V gene sequence: CDR1 SGHKS, CDR2 YYEKEE (reference sequence). CDR3 length: 13 residues. CDR3 coding DNA: TGTGCCAGCAGCCGAACTAGCGTCGGGGAGCTGTTTTTT. Protein sequence: CASSRTSVGELFF.

The V call is TRBV20-1, the J call TRBJ2-7; 8 bases align to TRBD1. CDR3 length: 12 residues. With V trimmed by 5 bases and J by 5 bases, 5 bases remained unmatched. Germline values: CDR1 DFQATT, CDR2 SNEGSKA (reference sequence). CDR3 sequence (DNA): TGCAGTGCTCCTGACAGGGGCCACGAGCAGTACTTC. Translated, it gives CSAPDRGHEQYF.

This clonotype has ten or more counts. The junction departs from germline at one end; a sequencing error may be responsible. The CDR3 region has the DNA TGTGCCAGCAGTTTGACTAGCGGGGGGGCTGATACGCAGTATTTT. It codes for CASSLTSGGADTQYF. The V gene is TRBV4-1, the J gene TRBJ2-3; 14 bases align to TRBD2. CDR3 length equals 15 residues. CDR1 is MGHRA and CDR2 is YSYEKL in the germline V gene.

This sequence joins TRBV20-1 and TRBJ1-5; weak D call: TRBD1 (5 bases). The CDR3 extends over 15 amino acids. Between the trimmed V and J ends, which lost 0 bases and 4 bases, there was a span of 13 bases. Per germline, CDR1 DFQATT and CDR2 SNEGSKA (reference sequence). CDR3 bases: TGCAGTGCTAGAGATCTCGGGACTCTTAATCAGCCCCAGCATTTT. Translating it yields CSARDLGTLNQPQHF.

This clonotype came up many times. This chain links TRBV7-9 with TRBJ2-1; D call uncertain. The germline V and J ends were trimmed by 1 base and 8 bases, with 15 bases remaining between them. CDR1 and CDR2 (germline): SEHNR, FQNEAQ (reference sequence). The CDR3 runs to 15 residues. As DNA, the CDR3 is TGTGCCAGCAGCTTAGTGGCCCCTAGGGATGATGAGCAGTTCTTC. As protein: CASSLVAPRDDEQFF.

This chain connects TRBV12-5 to TRBJ2-7, with D perhaps TRBD1 (6 bases). Trimming cost V 1 base and J 1 base, with 14 bases left between them. This CDR3 is 16 amino acids long. Per the germline V gene, CDR1 is LGHNT and CDR2 is FRNRAP. The CDR3 loop reads CASGLGTGKASYEQYF. The CDR3 DNA follows: TGTGCTAGTGGTTTGGGTACAGGGAAAGCTTCCTACGAGCAGTACTTC.

The chain couples TRBV12-3 or TRBV12-4 to TRBJ2-1; TRBD2 aligns across 7 bases. Trimming took 6 bases from V and 12 from J; bases not matched to a gene: 8. The CDR3 sequence is 12 residues long. The CDR3, as DNA: TGTGCCAGCAGCCCTGGACTAGGAGGGCAGTTCTTC. Amino acid sequence: CASSPGLGGQFF.

This chain uses TRBV20-1 with TRBJ1-1, with 7 bases matching TRBD1. Germline CDR1 is DFQATT and CDR2 is SNEGSKA (reference sequence). The CDR3 contains 15 residues. The trim removed 6 bases at V and 0 bases at J, leaving 10 bases unmatched. In nucleotides, the CDR3 is TGCAGTGCCGGGGAGACAGGGTTCGTGAACACTGAAGCTTTCTTT. Translating gives CSAGETGFVNTEAFF.

This clonotype was observed a few times. CDR3 coding DNA: TGTGCCAGCAGCTTTACGGGGGGTTTCTACAATGAGCAGTTCTTC. It codes for CASSFTGGFYNEQFF. The chain links TRBV7-3 to TRBJ2-1; 7 bases are shared with TRBD2. Trimming cost V 3 bases and J 3 bases; bases outside gene matches: 5. The CDR3 totals 15 residues. CDR1 SGHTA and CDR2 FQGTGA come from the germline V gene.

The V gene is TRBV4-3, the J gene TRBJ2-1; D is unclear. The germline CDR1 and CDR2 sequences are LGHNA and YSLEER. V gave up 0 bases and J gave up 7 bases, with 13 bases separating them. CDR3 length: 15 residues. In DNA, the CDR3 is TGCGCCAGCAGCCAAGATGGTTACTCCGGGAATGAGCAGTTCTTC. It yields the protein CASSQDGYSGNEQFF.

This clonotype has just a few counts. The V and J genes are TRBV9 and TRBJ1-3, with TRBD1 as a possible D gene (5 bases). CDR1 is SGDLS and CDR2 is YYNGEE in the germline V gene. The V end lost 0 bases, the J end lost 4 bases, and 11 bases lay between the germline ends. CDR3 length: 15 amino acids. DNA for the CDR3: TGTGCCAGCAGCGTAGGTTACAGGACGGGAAACACCATATATTTT. It is translated as CASSVGYRTGNTIYF.

In its sample, this clonotype was seen once. J is TRBJ2-1 and V is TRBV12-3 or TRBV12-4; unclear D gene. Trimming took 5 bases from V and 4 from J, leaving 12 bases between them. CDR3 size: 14 residues. In DNA form, the CDR3 reads TGTGCCAGCAGTCCCCGGTGGGTATACAATGAGCAGTTCTTC. It specifies CASSPRWVYNEQFF.

The V call is TRBV7-2, the J call TRBJ2-1; 8 positions match TRBD2. The CDR3 runs 16 residues. Losses at the gene ends were 1 base for V and 5 bases for J; bases not matched to a gene: 7. The germline gives CDR1 SGHTA, CDR2 FQGNSA. CDR3 sequence (DNA): TGTGCCAGCAGCTTAGTTTGGCTAGCGGGCAACAATGAGCAGTTCTTC. Residues: CASSLVWLAGNNEQFF. Full variable domain (outside the CDR3, taken from reference TRBV7-2 and TRBJ2-1): GAGVSQSPSNKVTEKGKDVELRCDPISGHTALYWYRQSLGQGLEFLIYFQGNSAPDKSGLPSDRFSAERTGGSVSTLTIQRTQQEDSAVYLCASSLVWLAGNNEQFFGPGTRLTVL.

Ten or more counts support this clonotype. The V and J genes are TRBV5-1 and TRBJ2-5; TRBD1 agrees at 7 bases. CDR1 is SGHRS, CDR2 YFSETQ, per germline. V lost 0 bases, J lost 5 bases, and 1 base stayed unmatched. This CDR3 is 13 amino acids long. Here the CDR3 DNA reads TGCGCCAGCAGCTTGGAGGGGGCGGAGACCCAGTACTTC. This sequence encodes CASSLEGAETQYF.

This chain joins TRBV5-1 and TRBJ2-4, with D hard to call. Germline CDR1 reads SGHRS; CDR2 reads YFSETQ. This CDR3 spans 13 amino acids. V was pared by 3 bases and J by 0 bases, with 4 bases between. As DNA, the CDR3 is TGCGCCAGCAGCTCGGGAGCCAAAAACATTCAGTACTTC. It codes for CASSSGAKNIQYF.

The gene calls are TRBV4-2 and TRBJ2-7; 9 bases are a match to TRBD2. The CDR3 totals 17 residues. Unmatched junction bases numbered 6, after V lost 0 bases and J lost 0 bases. Per germline, CDR1 LGHNA and CDR2 YNFKEQ. In DNA form, the CDR3 reads TGTGCCAGCAGCCAAGATCGGCTAGCGGGGCTCTCCTACGAGCAGTACTTC. It translates to CASSQDRLAGLSYEQYF.

The chain recombines TRBV7-8 with TRBJ2-1, with D unresolved. Trimming pared 5 bases from V and 8 bases from J, leaving 13 bases between. From germline, CDR1 is SGHVS and CDR2 FQNEAQ. The CDR3 runs 13 residues. This chain's CDR3 is CASSLAPSDEQFF. Written as DNA, the CDR3 is TGTGCCAGCAGCCTGGCCCCTAGTGATGAGCAGTTCTTC.

This clonotype was detected once. V gene TRBV2 combines with J gene TRBJ2-7, with 9 bases that match TRBD1. This CDR3 comprises 15 residues. Germline assignment: CDR1 SNHLY and CDR2 FYNNEI. V shed 7 bases, J shed 5 bases, and the junction held 12 bases outside the gene matches. The CDR3 is CASKRSGTGYNEQYF. CDR3 in DNA: TGTGCCAGCAAGAGGTCCGGGACAGGGTACAACGAGCAGTACTTC.

J is TRBJ2-1 and V is TRBV24-1, with 8 bases fitting TRBD1. Germline V lookup: CDR1 KGHDR, CDR2 SFDVKD. The V segment lost 5 bases and the J segment 7 bases; nucleotides outside the gene matches: 12. The CDR3 length is 16 residues. The CDR3 nucleotides read TGTGCCACCAGTGGCGCAGACAGGGGCTCAAGGAATGAGCAGTTCTTC. Translating gives CATSGADRGSRNEQFF.